This T cell receptor (beta chain) was retrieved from a study of T-cell reconstitution after alpha-beta-depleted transplantation in children. TCRbeta library preparation incorporated unique molecular identifiers. TCRdb ran MiXCR on the PCR reads and lists one entry per CDR3 protein. The repertoire includes over 70,000 distinct CDR3 sequences, less than 15% of them detected once, and about 15% sits in the top ten. Looked up from germline, CDR1 is SGHTA and CDR2 is FQGNSA. The V gene end was trimmed by 4 bases and the J gene end by 4 bases; junction bases not matched to a gene: 9. The CDR3 spans 15 residues. This clonotype came up many times.

The chain uses TRBV7-2 and TRBJ1-1; 7 bases map to TRBD1. The TCR originated in a human donor who donated a stem cell graft to a child with inherited bone marrow failure. This specimen was PBMCs from the stem cell graft donor, taken from the stem cell graft. This chain's CDR3 is CASSSSGTVPTEAFF. The DNA for the CDR3 is TGTGCCAGCAGCTCCTCCGGGACAGTCCCCACTGAAGCTTTCTTT. The full variable domain, its missing parts supplied by reference TRBV7-2 and TRBJ1-1, is GAGVSQSPSNKVTEKGKDVELRCDPISGHTALYWYRQSLGQGLEFLIYFQGNSAPDKSGLPSDRFSAERTGGSVSTLTIQRTQQEDSAVYLCASSSSGTVPTEAFFGQGTRLTVV.